A selection of T cell receptor beta chains follows, all from one sample in a study of vaccination effects on CD4 cells after COVID-19. Here immunoSEQ multiplex PCR was the method, and the copy in TCRdb shows in-frame clones only, minus some. Found here are tens of thousands of clones, around 81% of them singletons; the top ten hold around 1.3%. These receptors have no identified antigens. Source: CD4+ T cells from PBMCs cultured with HCoV-229E spike peptides, taken after COVID-19 vaccination. The receptors shown here come from a human donor who received a COVID-19 vaccine. Both conserved end residues are part of each CDR3. A D gene is named only where the DNA matches it firmly. Where a row states a size, it is once, few, many or the class of an expanded clone; other rows omit it.

CDR3 DNA	CDR3 protein	D gene	clone size	V gene	J gene	CDR3 length
TGTGCCACCAGTGATCCGAATCAGCCCCAGCATTTT	CATSDPNQPQHF	.	.	TRBV24-1	TRBJ1-5	12
TGCGCCAGCAGCCAAATAAGACAGGGGGTAACTGAAGCTTTCTTT	CASSQIRQGVTEAFF	TRBD1	.	TRBV4-1	TRBJ1-1	15
TGTGCCAGCAGCGCACAGGGCTCGAACACTGAAGCTTTCTTT	CASSAQGSNTEAFF	.	.	TRBV7-3	TRBJ1-1	14
TGTGCCAGCAGCGTGGCCCTACCCCAGCGGGGGTCTACAGATACGCAGTATTTT	CASSVALPQRGSTDTQYF	TRBD2	.	TRBV9	TRBJ2-3	18
TGTGCCAGCTCACCACCGGGGCGGAGCACAGATACGCAGTATTTT	CASSPPGRSTDTQYF	.	.	TRBV18	TRBJ2-3	15
TGCGCCAGCAGCCAGGGGCGGGACACAGGGTCGCAATTCTTC	CASSQGRDTGSQFF	.	.	TRBV4-1	TRBJ2-1	14
TGTGCCAGCAGCTCCCGGGTAGCGGGGAGCACAGATACGCAGTATTTT	CASSSRVAGSTDTQYF	TRBD2	.	TRBV7-3	TRBJ2-3	16
TGTGCCAGCAGTAAGGGGGGGAACACTGAAGCTTTCTTT	CASSKGGNTEAFF	.	.	TRBV5-4	TRBJ1-1	13
TGTGCCATCAGTGTGGGACTAGCGGTGGATACGCAGTATTTT	CAISVGLAVDTQYF	TRBD2	.	TRBV10-3	TRBJ2-3	14
TGCGCCAGCAGCTTGGAAGGTGGACTAAACACCGGGGAGCTGTTTTTT	CASSLEGGLNTGELFF	.	.	TRBV5-1	TRBJ2-2	16
TGCGCCAGCAGCCTCGGGACTAGCGCCTACAATGAGCAGTTCTTC	CASSLGTSAYNEQFF	TRBD2	.	TRBV4-1	TRBJ2-1	15
TGTGCCAGTAGTAGGGGACAGGGGGCAGGAGGCTACACCTTC	CASSRGQGAGGYTF	TRBD1	.	TRBV19	TRBJ1-2	14
TGTGCCATCAACCAAGGGACGCAATACAATGAGCAGTTCTTC	CAINQGTQYNEQFF	.	.	TRBV10-3	TRBJ2-1	14
TGTGCCAGCAGTCGACAGGTTAGCAATCAGCCCCAGCATTTT	CASSRQVSNQPQHF	.	few	TRBV28	TRBJ1-5	14
TGTGCCAGCACCGCGAGCGGGGAGCTGTTTTTT	CASTASGELFF	.	.	TRBV11-2	TRBJ2-2	11
TGTGCCACCAGTGATTTCCTTAGTGATACGCAGTATTTT	CATSDFLSDTQYF	.	.	TRBV24-1	TRBJ2-3	13
TGTGCCAGCAGCTTATCGGGGGGCTCCTACAATGAGCAGTTCTTC	CASSLSGGSYNEQFF	TRBD2	.	TRBV7-2	TRBJ2-1	15
TGTGCCTGGAGCCAACGGTCCACCAGATTCTATGGCTACACCTTC	CAWSQRSTRFYGYTF	.	.	TRBV30	TRBJ1-2	15
TGTGCCAGCAGCTTATCAGGGGCGAGTTCACCCCTCCACTTT	CASSLSGASSPLHF	.	once	TRBV7-3	TRBJ1-6	14
TGCGCCAGCAGCTTGGATGGGACAGGAAATCAGCCCCAGCATTTT	CASSLDGTGNQPQHF	TRBD1	.	TRBV5-1	TRBJ1-5	15
TGTGCCACCAGTGATTCCGGGACAGGGGGAGAAAAACTGTTTTTT	CATSDSGTGGEKLFF	TRBD1	.	TRBV24-1	TRBJ1-4	15
TGTGCCACCAGTAGGGCCGGGAACACCGGGGAGCTGTTTTTT	CATSRAGNTGELFF	.	.	TRBV24-1	TRBJ2-2	14
TGTGCCAGTAGTATGTCGGGGCTCGTTAGCTACACCTTC	CASSMSGLVSYTF	.	.	TRBV19	TRBJ1-2	13
TGTGCCAGCAGCCTCGGGGGCCGGGGGTGGGTCAATACTGAAGCTTTCTTT	CASSLGGRGWVNTEAFF	.	.	TRBV14	TRBJ1-1	17
TGTGCCAGCAGCTTAGGTTGGACATATGGCTACACCTTC	CASSLGWTYGYTF	.	.	TRBV7-9	TRBJ1-2	13
TGTGCCACCAGTGACCCCCAAGCGGGGGCACCTTATGAGCAGTTCTTC	CATSDPQAGAPYEQFF	TRBD2	.	TRBV24-1	TRBJ2-1	16
TGTGCCATCAGTGAAGGGCAAGAGACCCAGTACTTC	CAISEGQETQYF	.	once	TRBV10-3	TRBJ2-5	12
TGTGCCACCCTCGGTCCCGGGACACTTGATAATTCACCCCTCCACTTT	CATLGPGTLDNSPLHF	.	once	TRBV28	TRBJ1-6	16
TGTGCCAGCAGTCCAGGGACGAAGACTGAGCAGTTCTTC	CASSPGTKTEQFF	.	.	TRBV6-4	TRBJ2-1	13
TGTGCCTGGAGTCCCAATTCTCGCCTGGCCTACACCTTC	CAWSPNSRLAYTF	.	few	TRBV30	TRBJ1-2	13
TGTGCCACCCAGTGGTATGGATCCGGGGAGCTGTTTTTT	CATQWYGSGELFF	.	.	TRBV19	TRBJ2-2	13
TGTGCCACCAGTGACTCCCGACAGGGAGCCTATGGCTACACCTTC	CATSDSRQGAYGYTF	TRBD1	.	TRBV24-1	TRBJ1-2	15
TGTGCCACCAGTGATTTTCCGATGACAGGGTCGGAAGTAGGGGAGCAGTTCTTC	CATSDFPMTGSEVGEQFF	TRBD1	.	TRBV24-1	TRBJ2-1	18
TGTGCCAGCAGCTTTGACCGCGGGGGGGCCGGGGAGCTGTTTTTT	CASSFDRGGAGELFF	TRBD2	.	TRBV7-7	TRBJ2-2	15